This T cell receptor (beta chain) came from a study of blood T cells in healthy people across ages. At the level of the study: Per every two T cells, about one barcoded beta molecule was captured by template switching.

Germline loops: CDR1 MNHEY, CDR2 SVGAGI. Deletions cut 0 bases from V and 4 bases from J, with 19 bases between. CDR3 length: 18 residues. Primed by a sample-barcoded 5' primer and a J-beta primer mix, a second PCR proceeded for 7 to 11 cycles. TCRdb independently ran MiXCR on the 5' RACE reads; one entry per CDR3 protein. The sample shows fewer than 2 million distinct CDR3 sequences, around 40% of them seen only once. The chain is built from TRBV6-5 and TRBJ2-1, with D hard to call. The TCR was taken from a human donor in good health. Sequenced material: blood. The CDR3 loop is CASSYSGSAVIIYNEQFF. Here the CDR3 DNA reads TGTGCCAGCAGTTACTCGGGTTCGGCAGTCATTATTTACAATGAGCAGTTCTTC.